This record looks at one TCR beta chain sequence and its context. Here immunoSEQ multiplex PCR was the method, and the copy in TCRdb shows in-frame clones only, minus some. The table includes about 87,000 clones, just over 90% detected once. The data belong to a study of T cell changes during pregnancy in multiple sclerosis. The CDR3 runs to 19 residues. The V and J ends lost 6 bases and 5 bases respectively, with 32 bases between them. Per the germline V gene, CDR1 is SGHTA and CDR2 is FQGNSA. Sequenced here: peripheral blood, sampled in the third trimester of pregnancy. The chain carries TRBV7-2 and TRBJ2-7; D possibly corresponds to TRBD1 (8 bases). The sequence came from a female donor in good health, enrolled as a control in a pregnancy study. The CDR3 nucleotides are TGTGCCAGCAGGCCCCGGGGGGACAGGCCCTTCGCGGTCGGGCACGAGCAGTACTTC. It encodes CASRPRGDRPFAVGHEQYF. The complete variable domain, with remaining parts taken from reference TRBV7-2 and TRBJ2-7, reads GAGVSQSPSNKVTEKGKDVELRCDPISGHTALYWYRQSLGQGLEFLIYFQGNSAPDKSGLPSDRFSAERTGGSVSTLTIQRTQQEDSAVYLCASRPRGDRPFAVGHEQYFGPGTRLTVT.